This entry lists 14 T cell receptor beta chains sequenced from one sample in a study of blood T cells in healthy people across ages. A second PCR, run for roughly 7 to 11 cycles, used a sample-barcoded 5' primer plus a J-beta primer mix. Using its own MiXCR run on the 5' RACE reads, TCRdb lists one record per CDR3 protein. The data show 780,000 or so distinct CDR3 sequences, about 55% seen once. The sequencing sample was made of blood. Receptor source: a man aged 80 or over in good health.

In this sample, this clonotype turned up a few times. This rearrangement joins TRBV9 to TRBJ2-7, with a possible D match to TRBD2 (7 bases). The CDR3 is 15 residues long. V was clipped by 0 bases and J by 3 bases, with 13 bases between them. Germline CDR1 SGDLS, CDR2 YYNGEE. CDR3 DNA sequence: TGTGCCAGCAGCGTAGAATCGGGGGGCCGCTACGAGCAGTACTTC. This sequence encodes CASSVESGGRYEQYF.

This clonotype was counted only a few times. This chain uses TRBV5-1 with TRBJ2-7, with 10 bases that match TRBD2. Germline V lookup: CDR1 SGHRS, CDR2 YFSETQ. This CDR3 is built from 15 residues. With 4 bases clipped from V and 7 bases from J, the junction kept 11 bases outside the gene matches. The CDR3 spells CASSILAGVPNEQYF. Written as DNA, the CDR3 is TGCGCCAGCAGCATTCTAGCGGGAGTTCCAAATGAGCAGTACTTC.

The gene calls are TRBV20-1 and TRBJ2-7; D uncertain. In germline, CDR1 is DFQATT, CDR2 SNEGSKA (reference sequence). This CDR3 comprises 12 residues. V gave up 2 bases and J gave up 2 bases, with 7 bases separating them. The CDR3 DNA reads as TGCAGTGCTAGATACGGCCCCTACGAGCAGTACTTC. This codes for CSARYGPYEQYF.

The chain combines TRBV7-2 with TRBJ2-1, with 10 bases matching TRBD2. Per germline, CDR1 SGHTA and CDR2 FQGNSA. V lost 4 bases and J lost 3; bases outside the gene matches: 9. This CDR3 spans 17 amino acids. CDR3 in DNA: TGTGCCAGCAGCTACGGACTAGCGGAGAACCTCTACAATGAGCAGTTCTTC. Amino acid sequence: CASSYGLAENLYNEQFF.

CDR3 DNA sequence: TGTGCCAGCAGCCAAGGGGATGGCCGGGGCCAAGAGACCCAGTACTTC. As protein: CASSQGDGRGQETQYF. The V call is TRBV4-2, the J call TRBJ2-5, with D possibly matching TRBD2 (5 bases). Per the germline V gene, CDR1 is LGHNA and CDR2 is YNFKEQ. With 1 base removed from V and 1 base from J, the gap between germline ends came to 13 bases. The CDR3 covers 16 residues.

V and J are TRBV13 and TRBJ2-7, with 9 bases that match TRBD1. Germline V gene sequence: CDR1 PRHDT, CDR2 FYEKMQ (reference sequence). V lost 0 bases, J lost 0 bases, and 9 bases stayed unmatched. CDR3 length: 18 amino acids. CDR3 protein: CASSLGLRDRVSSYEQYF. CDR3 nucleotide sequence: TGTGCCAGCAGCTTAGGCCTGCGGGACAGGGTGAGCTCCTACGAGCAGTACTTC. Based on the CDR3 plus reference TRBV13 and TRBJ2-7, the full variable domain is AAGVIQSPRHLIKEKRETATLKCYPIPRHDTVYWYQQGPGQDPQFLISFYEKMQSDKGSIPDRFSAQQFSDYHSELNMSSLELGDSALYFCASSLGLRDRVSSYEQYFGPGTRLTVT.

This clonotype was observed a handful of times. The CDR3 loop is CASSQGRYEQYF. CDR3 DNA sequence: TGTGCCAGCAGCCAAGGGAGGTACGAGCAGTACTTC. The chain has TRBV3-1 and TRBJ2-7; maybe TRBD2 (5 bases). The CDR3 is 12 amino acids. CDR1 and CDR2 from the germline V gene are LGHDT and YNNKEL (reference sequence). Deletions cut 1 base from V and 4 bases from J, with 5 bases between.

The V gene is TRBV7-3, the J gene TRBJ2-3; 12 nucleotides align to TRBD1. The V and J ends lost 7 bases and 2 bases, in that order; junction bases with no gene match: 7. The CDR3 length is 16 residues. Germline CDR1 and CDR2: SGHTA and FQGTGA. CDR3 nucleotides: TGTGCCAGCAACTACGGGACAGGGGGCATCACAGATACGCAGTATTTT. This translates into CASNYGTGGITDTQYF.

V and J are TRBV29-1 and TRBJ2-5, with D unclear. V lost 4 bases and J lost 5, with 17 bases in between. Germline values: CDR1 SQVTM, CDR2 ANQGSEA. This CDR3 is 14 amino acids long. CDR3 protein: CSVVMGLSWETQYF. CDR3 bases: TGCAGCGTTGTGATGGGCCTCTCCTGGGAGACCCAGTACTTC.

V is TRBV12-3 or TRBV12-4 and J is TRBJ2-3, with D tentatively TRBD2 (6 bases). There are 13 residues in the CDR3. V dropped 5 bases and J dropped 14 bases, with 20 bases sitting between them. The CDR3 sequence is CASSLLGGRYAYF. Here the CDR3 DNA reads TGTGCCAGCAGTCTTTTGGGAGGTAGATACGCGTATTTT.

The V gene is TRBV20-1, the J gene TRBJ2-7; 10 nucleotides match TRBD1. Germline loops: CDR1 DFQATT, CDR2 SNEGSKA (reference sequence). V lost 6 bases to trimming and J lost 3 bases; unmatched junction nucleotides: 8. The CDR3 sequence is 14 residues long. CDR3 loop: CSAGRRDRGYEQYF. CDR3 bases: TGCAGTGCCGGGCGCCGGGACAGGGGCTACGAGCAGTACTTC.

V is TRBV2 and J is TRBJ2-1, with D perhaps TRBD1 (5 bases). CDR1 and CDR2 from the germline V gene are SNHLY and FYNNEI. V was trimmed by 3 bases and J by 13 bases, leaving 16 bases between them. The CDR3 is made up of 13 amino acids. The CDR3 bases are TGTGCCAGCAGTGACCTCTCAGGGTCATCCCAGTTCTTC. It encodes CASSDLSGSSQFF.

V is TRBV27 and J is TRBJ2-1; 8 bases fit TRBD2. V was pared by 7 bases and J by 4 bases, with 6 bases of the junction left unmatched. The CDR3 has 14 amino acids. Germline V CDR1 and CDR2: MNHEY, SMNVEV (reference sequence). The CDR3 loop reads CASKKREPYNEQFF. The CDR3, as DNA: TGTGCCAGCAAGAAGCGGGAGCCATACAATGAGCAGTTCTTC.

V is TRBV20-1 and J is TRBJ2-1; TRBD1 or TRBD2 may be the D gene (5 bases each). The germline CDR1 and CDR2 sequences are DFQATT and SNEGSKA (reference sequence). Trimming took off 1 base at V and 1 base at J, with 20 bases between the two ends. The CDR3 sequence is 18 residues long. The CDR3 nucleotides read TGCAGTGCTAGAGGGGGGATGCGCCCATCACCATCCTACAATGAGCAGTTCTTC. Amino acids: CSARGGMRPSPSYNEQFF.